The entry that follows covers one T cell receptor beta chain sequence. This sample is drawn from a study of naive and memory T cell subsets. V shed 6 bases and J 7 bases; nucleotides not matched to a gene: 7. The CDR3 is 14 residues long. Germline CDR1 is MNHNS and CDR2 is SASEGT. The beta constant-region primer was an equimolar mix of two oligonucleotides covering TRBC1 and TRBC2. Four rounds of PCR amplified the ligated cDNA using nested alpha and beta constant-region primers plus SP2. TCRdb passed the UMI-ligation and nested PCR reads through MiXCR, listing each CDR3 protein once. The table records 130,000 to 150,000 distinct CDR3 sequences, approximately 15% of them present only once.

The origin of this receptor is a human donor in good health. The chain couples TRBV6-1 to TRBJ1-4; 8 bases map to TRBD1. The sample was naive CD4+ T cells from blood. As DNA, the CDR3 is TGTGCCAGCAGAGTTACAGGGGGTGGTGAAAAACTGTTTTTT. Amino acids: CASRVTGGGEKLFF.